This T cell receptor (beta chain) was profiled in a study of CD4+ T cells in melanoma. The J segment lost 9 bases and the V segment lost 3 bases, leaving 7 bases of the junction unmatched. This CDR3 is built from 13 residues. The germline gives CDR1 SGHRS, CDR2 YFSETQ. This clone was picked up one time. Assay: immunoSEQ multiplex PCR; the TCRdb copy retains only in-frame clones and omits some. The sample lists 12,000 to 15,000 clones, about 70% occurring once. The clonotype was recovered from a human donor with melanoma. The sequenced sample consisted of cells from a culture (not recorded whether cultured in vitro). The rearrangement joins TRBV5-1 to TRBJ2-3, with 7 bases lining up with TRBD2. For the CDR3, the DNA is TGCGCCAGCAGCTCCGAACTAGCGCCGACGCAGTATTTT. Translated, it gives CASSSELAPTQYF.